The 4 T cell receptor beta chains in this list originate from one sample, sequenced in a study of T cell responses to AZD1222 COVID-19 vaccine. Using immunoSEQ multiplex PCR, the repertoire was profiled, and TCRdb retains in-frame clones only, with some absent. The table has fewer than 150,000 clones, roughly nine tenths seen once; the top ten hold about 3.4%. This sample comprised peripheral blood, obtained on day 0 of AZD1222 vaccination. These receptors were collected from an adult in good health.

V gene TRBV2 combines with J gene TRBJ2-3, with a possible D match to TRBD2 (6 bases). The CDR3 extends over 15 amino acids. The germline CDR1 and CDR2 sequences are SNHLY and FYNNEI. Trimming cost V 8 bases and J 6 bases, with 21 bases left between them. The CDR3 here is CASQVATRPRDTQYF. CDR3 coding DNA: TGTGCCAGCCAAGTTGCGACTAGGCCTCGGGATACGCAGTATTTT.

This clone was counted a single time. This chain connects TRBV7-6 to TRBJ1-2; 8 nucleotides align to TRBD1. This CDR3 region has 14 residues. Per germline, CDR1 SGHVS and CDR2 FNYEAQ. With 5 bases clipped from V and 8 bases from J, the junction kept 10 bases outside the gene matches. The CDR3 spells CASSATGAVSGYTF. Written as DNA, the CDR3 is TGTGCCAGCAGCGCGACAGGGGCCGTTTCGGGCTACACCTTC.

The rearrangement uses TRBV7-4 and TRBJ2-1; D is unclear. The ends were cut back, 4 bases at V and 13 bases at J, with 8 bases in the middle. From germline, CDR1 is SGHVT and CDR2 SQSDAQ. CDR3 length: 10 residues. This chain's CDR3 is CASSSPYQFF. The CDR3, as DNA: TGTGCCAGCAGCTCCCCCTACCAGTTCTTC.

The chain links TRBV9 to TRBJ2-7, with TRBD1 matching over 8 bases. Unmatched junction bases numbered 5, after V lost 0 bases and J lost 6 bases. The CDR3 is 14 residues long. Germline V gene lookup returns CDR1 SGDLS and CDR2 YYNGEE. CDR3 residues: CASSVGAGGLEQYF. CDR3 nucleotide sequence: TGTGCCAGCAGCGTAGGGGCAGGGGGCCTCGAGCAGTACTTC.